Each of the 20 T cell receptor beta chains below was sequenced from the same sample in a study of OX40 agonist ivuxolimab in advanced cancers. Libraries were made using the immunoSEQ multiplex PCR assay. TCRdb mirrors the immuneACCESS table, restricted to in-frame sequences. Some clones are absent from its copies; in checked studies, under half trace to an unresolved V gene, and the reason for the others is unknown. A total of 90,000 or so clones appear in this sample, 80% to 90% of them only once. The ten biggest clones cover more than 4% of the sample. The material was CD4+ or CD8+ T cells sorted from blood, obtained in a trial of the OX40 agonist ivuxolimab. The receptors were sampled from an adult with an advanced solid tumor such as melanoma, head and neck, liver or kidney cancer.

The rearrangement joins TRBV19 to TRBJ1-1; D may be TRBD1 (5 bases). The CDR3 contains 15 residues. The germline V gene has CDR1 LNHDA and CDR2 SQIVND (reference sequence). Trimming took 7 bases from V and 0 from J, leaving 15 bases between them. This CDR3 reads CASIPPTGMNTEAFF. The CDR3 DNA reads TGTGCCAGTATCCCCCCCACAGGAATGAACACTGAAGCTTTCTTT.

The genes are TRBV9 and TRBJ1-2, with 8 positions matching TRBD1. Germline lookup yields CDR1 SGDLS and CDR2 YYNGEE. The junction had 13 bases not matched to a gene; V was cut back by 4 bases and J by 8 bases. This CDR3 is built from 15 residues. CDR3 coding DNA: TGTGCCAGCAGCACACTTACAGGGGGGAGTTTGGGCTACACCTTC. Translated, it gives CASSTLTGGSLGYTF.

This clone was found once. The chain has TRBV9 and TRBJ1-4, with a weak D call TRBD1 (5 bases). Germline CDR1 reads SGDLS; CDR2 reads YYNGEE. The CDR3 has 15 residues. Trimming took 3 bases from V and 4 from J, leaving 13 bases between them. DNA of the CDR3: TGTGCCAGCAGCGCTAAGGGACGATATAATGAAAAACTGTTTTTT. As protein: CASSAKGRYNEKLFF.

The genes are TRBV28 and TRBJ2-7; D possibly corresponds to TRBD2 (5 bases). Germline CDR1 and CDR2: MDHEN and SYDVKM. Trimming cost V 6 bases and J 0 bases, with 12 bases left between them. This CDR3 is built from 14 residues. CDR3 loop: CASRPAGGSYEQYF. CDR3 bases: TGTGCCAGCAGACCGGCCGGAGGCTCCTACGAGCAGTACTTC.

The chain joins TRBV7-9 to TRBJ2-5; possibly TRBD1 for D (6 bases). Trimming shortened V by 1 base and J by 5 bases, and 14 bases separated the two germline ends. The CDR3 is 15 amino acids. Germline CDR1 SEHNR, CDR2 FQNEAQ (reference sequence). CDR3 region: CASSLEGGGGETQYF. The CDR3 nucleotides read TGTGCCAGCAGCTTAGAAGGCGGTGGGGGCGAGACCCAGTACTTC.

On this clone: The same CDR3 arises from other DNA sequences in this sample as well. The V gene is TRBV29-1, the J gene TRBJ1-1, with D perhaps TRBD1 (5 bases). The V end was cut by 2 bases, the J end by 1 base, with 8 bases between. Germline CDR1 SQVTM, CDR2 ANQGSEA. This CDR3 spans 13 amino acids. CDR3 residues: CSVETGGNTEAFF. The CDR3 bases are TGCAGCGTTGAAACCGGGGGGAACACTGAAGCTTTCTTT.

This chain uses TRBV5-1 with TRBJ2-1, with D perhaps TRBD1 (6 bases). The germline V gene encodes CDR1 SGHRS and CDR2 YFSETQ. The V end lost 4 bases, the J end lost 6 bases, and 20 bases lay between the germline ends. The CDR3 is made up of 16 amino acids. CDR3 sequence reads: CASSPLRGVGSNEQFF. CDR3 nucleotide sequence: TGCGCCAGCAGCCCCCTCAGGGGAGTCGGATCCAATGAGCAGTTCTTC.

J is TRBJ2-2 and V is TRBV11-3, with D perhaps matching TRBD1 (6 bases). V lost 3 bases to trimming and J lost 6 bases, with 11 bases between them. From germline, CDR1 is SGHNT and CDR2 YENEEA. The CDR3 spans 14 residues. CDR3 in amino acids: CASSFPTGPGELFF. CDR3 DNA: TGTGCCAGCAGCTTCCCCACAGGGCCCGGGGAGCTGTTTTTT.

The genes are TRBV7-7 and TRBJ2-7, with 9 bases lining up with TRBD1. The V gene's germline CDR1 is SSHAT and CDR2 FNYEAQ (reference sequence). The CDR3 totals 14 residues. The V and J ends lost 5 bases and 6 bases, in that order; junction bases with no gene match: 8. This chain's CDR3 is CASSPGTGPSEQYF. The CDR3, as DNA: TGTGCCAGCAGCCCCGGGACAGGGCCATCCGAGCAGTACTTC.

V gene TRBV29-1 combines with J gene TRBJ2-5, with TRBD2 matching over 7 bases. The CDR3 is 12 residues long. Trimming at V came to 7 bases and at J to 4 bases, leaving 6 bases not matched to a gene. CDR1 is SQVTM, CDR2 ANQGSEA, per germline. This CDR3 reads CSAPAGRETQYF. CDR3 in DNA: TGCAGCGCCCCAGCGGGAAGAGAGACCCAGTACTTC. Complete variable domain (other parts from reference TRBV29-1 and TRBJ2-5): SAVISQKPSRDICQRGTSLTIQCQVDSQVTMMFWYRQQPGQSLTLIATANQGSEATYESGFVIDKFPISRPNLTFSTLTVSNMSPEDSSIYLCSAPAGRETQYFGPGTRLLVL.

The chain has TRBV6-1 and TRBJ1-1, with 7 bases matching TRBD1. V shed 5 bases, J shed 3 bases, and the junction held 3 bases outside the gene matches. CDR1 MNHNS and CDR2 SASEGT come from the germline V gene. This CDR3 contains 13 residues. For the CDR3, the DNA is TGTGCCAGCAGTAAAACAGGGGACACTGAAGCTTTCTTT. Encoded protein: CASSKTGDTEAFF.

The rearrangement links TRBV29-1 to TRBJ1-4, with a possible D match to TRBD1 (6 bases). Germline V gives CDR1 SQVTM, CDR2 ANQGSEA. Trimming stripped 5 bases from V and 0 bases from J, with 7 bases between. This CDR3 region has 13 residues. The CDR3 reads CSVPGATNEKLFF. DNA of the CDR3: TGCAGCGTTCCAGGGGCAACTAATGAAAAACTGTTTTTT. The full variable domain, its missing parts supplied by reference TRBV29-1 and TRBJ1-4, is SAVISQKPSRDICQRGTSLTIQCQVDSQVTMMFWYRQQPGQSLTLIATANQGSEATYESGFVIDKFPISRPNLTFSTLTVSNMSPEDSSIYLCSVPGATNEKLFFGSGTQLSVL.

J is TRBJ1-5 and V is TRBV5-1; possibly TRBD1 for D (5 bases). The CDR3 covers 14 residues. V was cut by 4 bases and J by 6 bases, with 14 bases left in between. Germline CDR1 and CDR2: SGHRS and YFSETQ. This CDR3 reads CASSVGGTGQPQHF. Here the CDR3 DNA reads TGCGCCAGCAGCGTGGGGGGGACCGGTCAGCCCCAGCATTTT.

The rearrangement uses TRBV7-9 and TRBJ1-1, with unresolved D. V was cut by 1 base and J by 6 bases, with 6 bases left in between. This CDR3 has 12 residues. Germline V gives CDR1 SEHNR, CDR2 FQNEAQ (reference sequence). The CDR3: CASSLVGSEAFF. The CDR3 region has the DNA TGTGCCAGCAGCTTAGTAGGGTCTGAAGCTTTCTTT.

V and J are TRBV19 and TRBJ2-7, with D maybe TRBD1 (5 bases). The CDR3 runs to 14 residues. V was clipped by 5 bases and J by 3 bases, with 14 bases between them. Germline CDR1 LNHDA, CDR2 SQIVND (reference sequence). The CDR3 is CASSVGLEIYEQYF. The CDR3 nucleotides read TGTGCCAGTAGTGTGGGGCTAGAAATCTACGAGCAGTACTTC.

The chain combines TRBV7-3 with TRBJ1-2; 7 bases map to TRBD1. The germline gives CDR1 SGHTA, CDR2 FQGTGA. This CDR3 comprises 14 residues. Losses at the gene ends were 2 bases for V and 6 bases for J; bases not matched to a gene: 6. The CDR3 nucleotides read TGTGCCAGCAGCTTAGCAGGGGGTGTCGATGGCTACACCTTC. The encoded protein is CASSLAGGVDGYTF.

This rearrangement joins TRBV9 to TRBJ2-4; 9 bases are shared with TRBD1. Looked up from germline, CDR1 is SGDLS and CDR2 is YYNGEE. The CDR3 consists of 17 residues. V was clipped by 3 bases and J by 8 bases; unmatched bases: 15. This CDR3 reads CASSASEDFYRGHIQYF. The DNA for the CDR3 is TGTGCCAGCAGCGCCTCGGAAGACTTCTACAGGGGGCACATTCAGTACTTC.

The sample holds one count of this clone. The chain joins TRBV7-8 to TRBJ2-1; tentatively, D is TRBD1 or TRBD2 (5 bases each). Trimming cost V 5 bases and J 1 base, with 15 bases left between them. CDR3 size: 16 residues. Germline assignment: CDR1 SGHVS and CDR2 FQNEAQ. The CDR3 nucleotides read TGTGCCAGCAGCCAAGGGGTCGGGATTTCCTACAATGAGCAGTTCTTC. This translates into CASSQGVGISYNEQFF.

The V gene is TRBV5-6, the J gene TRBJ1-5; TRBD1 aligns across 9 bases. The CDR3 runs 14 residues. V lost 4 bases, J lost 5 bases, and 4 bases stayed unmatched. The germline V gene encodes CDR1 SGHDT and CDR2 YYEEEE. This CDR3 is CASSRTGGYQPQHF. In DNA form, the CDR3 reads TGTGCCAGCAGCCGAACAGGGGGCTATCAGCCCCAGCATTTT.

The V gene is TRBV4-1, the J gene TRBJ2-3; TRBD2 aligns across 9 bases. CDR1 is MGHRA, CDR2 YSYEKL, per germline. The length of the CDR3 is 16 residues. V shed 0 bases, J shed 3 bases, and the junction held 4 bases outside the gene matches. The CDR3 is CASSQEAGGKTDTQYF. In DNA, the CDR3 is TGCGCCAGCAGCCAAGAAGCGGGAGGAAAGACAGATACGCAGTATTTT.